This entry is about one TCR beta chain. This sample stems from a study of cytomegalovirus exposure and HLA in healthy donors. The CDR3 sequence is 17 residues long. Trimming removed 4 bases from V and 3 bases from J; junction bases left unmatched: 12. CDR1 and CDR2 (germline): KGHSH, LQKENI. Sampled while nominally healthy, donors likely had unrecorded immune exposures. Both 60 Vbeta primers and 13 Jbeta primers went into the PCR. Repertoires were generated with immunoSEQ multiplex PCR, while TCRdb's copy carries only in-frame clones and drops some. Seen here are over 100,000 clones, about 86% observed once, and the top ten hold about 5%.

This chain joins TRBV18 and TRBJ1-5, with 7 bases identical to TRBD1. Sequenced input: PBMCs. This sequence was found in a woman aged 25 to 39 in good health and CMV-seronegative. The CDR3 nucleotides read TGTGCCAGCTCACAGGACCCTCGGGACAGTGTCAATCAGCCCCAGCATTTT. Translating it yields CASSQDPRDSVNQPQHF. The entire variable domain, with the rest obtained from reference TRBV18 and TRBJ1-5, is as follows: NAGVMQNPRHLVRRRGQEARLRCSPMKGHSHVYWYRQLPEEGLKFMVYLQKENIIDESGMPKERFSAEFPKEGPSILRIQQVVRGDSAAYFCASSQDPRDSVNQPQHFGDGTRLSIL.